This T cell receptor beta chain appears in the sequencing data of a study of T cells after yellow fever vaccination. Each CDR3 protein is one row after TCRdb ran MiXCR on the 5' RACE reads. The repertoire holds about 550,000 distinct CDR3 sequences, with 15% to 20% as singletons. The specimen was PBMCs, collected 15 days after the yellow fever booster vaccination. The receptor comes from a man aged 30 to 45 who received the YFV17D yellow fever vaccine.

The CDR3 sequence: CATSRDGGQGRLEQYF. Written as DNA, the CDR3 is TGTGCCACCAGCAGAGATGGAGGCCAGGGAAGGCTTGAGCAGTACTTC. The chain combines TRBV15 with TRBJ2-7, with D perhaps TRBD1 or TRBD2 (5 bases each). The CDR3 totals 16 residues. Germline values: CDR1 LNHNV, CDR2 YYDKDF (reference sequence). V gave up 0 bases and J gave up 7 bases, with 19 bases separating them.